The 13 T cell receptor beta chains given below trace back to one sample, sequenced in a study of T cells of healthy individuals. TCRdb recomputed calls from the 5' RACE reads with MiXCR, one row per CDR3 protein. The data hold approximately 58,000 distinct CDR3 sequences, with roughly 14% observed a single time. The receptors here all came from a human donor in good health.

For the CDR3, the DNA is TGTGCCAGCTTAAAGCGGGAGAACTACGAGCAGTACTTC. It yields the protein CASLKRENYEQYF. The genes are TRBV28 and TRBJ2-7; TRBD2 matches 8 bases. The germline gives CDR1 MDHEN, CDR2 SYDVKM. The CDR3 contains 13 residues. J lost 3 bases, V lost 8 bases, and 6 bases had no gene match. Filled out from reference TRBV28 and TRBJ2-7, the complete variable domain reads DVKVTQSSRYLVKRTGEKVFLECVQDMDHENMFWYRQDPGLGLRLIYFSYDVKMKEKGDIPEGYSVSREKKERFSLILESASTNQTSMYLCASLKRENYEQYFGPGTRLTVT.

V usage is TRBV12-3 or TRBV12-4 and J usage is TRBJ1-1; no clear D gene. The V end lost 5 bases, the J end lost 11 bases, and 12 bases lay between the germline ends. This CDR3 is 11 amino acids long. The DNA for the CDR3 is TGTGCCAGCAGTCGCGGGCTACGGGCTTTCTTT. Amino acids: CASSRGLRAFF.

The chain's CDR3 is CASSRGQGTDTQYF. CDR3 in DNA: TGTGCCAGCAGCCGCGGACAGGGCACAGATACGCAGTATTTT. The V call is TRBV11-1, the J call TRBJ2-3, with TRBD1 identical over 7 bases. The CDR3 consists of 14 residues. Germline CDR1 is SGHAT and CDR2 is FQDESV (reference sequence). The V segment lost 5 bases and the J segment 1 base; nucleotides outside the gene matches: 3.

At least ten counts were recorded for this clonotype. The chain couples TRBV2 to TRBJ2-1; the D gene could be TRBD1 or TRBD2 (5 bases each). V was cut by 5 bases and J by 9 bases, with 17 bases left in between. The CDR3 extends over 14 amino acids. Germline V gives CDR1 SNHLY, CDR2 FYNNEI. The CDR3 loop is CASSPGPLLSEQFF. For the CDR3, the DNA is TGTGCCAGCAGTCCGGGACCCCTCCTGAGTGAGCAGTTCTTC.

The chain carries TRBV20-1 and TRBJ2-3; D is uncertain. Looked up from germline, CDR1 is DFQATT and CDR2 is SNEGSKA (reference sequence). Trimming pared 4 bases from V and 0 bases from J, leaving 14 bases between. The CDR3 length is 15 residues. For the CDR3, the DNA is TGCAGTGCTATAATTCGGGCCCTTAGCACAGATACGCAGTATTTT. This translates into CSAIIRALSTDTQYF.

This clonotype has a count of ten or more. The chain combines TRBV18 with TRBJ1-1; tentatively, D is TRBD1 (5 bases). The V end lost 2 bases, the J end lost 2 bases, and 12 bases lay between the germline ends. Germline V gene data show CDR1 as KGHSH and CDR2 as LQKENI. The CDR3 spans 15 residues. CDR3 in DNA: TGTGCCAGCTCACCATCGGGTGGGGGAAACACTGAAGCTTTCTTT. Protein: CASSPSGGGNTEAFF.

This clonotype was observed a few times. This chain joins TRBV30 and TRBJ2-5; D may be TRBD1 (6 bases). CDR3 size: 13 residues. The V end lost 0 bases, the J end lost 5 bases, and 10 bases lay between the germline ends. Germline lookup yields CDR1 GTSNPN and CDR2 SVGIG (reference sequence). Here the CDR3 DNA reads TGTGCCTGGAGTGTAGGGGGAACCGAGACCCAGTACTTC. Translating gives CAWSVGGTETQYF.

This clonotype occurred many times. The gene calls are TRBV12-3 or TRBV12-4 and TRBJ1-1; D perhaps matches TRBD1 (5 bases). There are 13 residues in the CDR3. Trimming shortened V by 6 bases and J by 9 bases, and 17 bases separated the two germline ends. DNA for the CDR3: TGTGCCAGCAGACTCCCCGTCCAGGGAAAAGCTTTCTTT. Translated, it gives CASRLPVQGKAFF.

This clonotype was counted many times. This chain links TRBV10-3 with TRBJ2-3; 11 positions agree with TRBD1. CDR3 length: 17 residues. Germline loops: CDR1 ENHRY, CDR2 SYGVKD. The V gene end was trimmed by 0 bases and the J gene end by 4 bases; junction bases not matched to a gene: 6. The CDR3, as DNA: TGTGCCATCAGTGAGTCGTCCCCGGGACAGGGGGCAGATACGCAGTATTTT. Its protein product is CAISESSPGQGADTQYF.

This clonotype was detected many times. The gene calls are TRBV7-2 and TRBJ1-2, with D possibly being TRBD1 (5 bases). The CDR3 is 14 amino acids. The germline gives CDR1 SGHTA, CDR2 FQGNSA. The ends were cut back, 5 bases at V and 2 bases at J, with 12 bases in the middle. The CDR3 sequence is CASSPTSGNYGYTF. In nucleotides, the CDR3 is TGTGCCAGCAGCCCCACTTCAGGGAACTATGGCTACACCTTC.

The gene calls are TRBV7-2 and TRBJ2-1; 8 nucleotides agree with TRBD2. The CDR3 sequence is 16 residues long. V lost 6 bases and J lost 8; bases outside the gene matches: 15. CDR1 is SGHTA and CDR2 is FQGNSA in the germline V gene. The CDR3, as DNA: TGTGCCAGCAGTCGTAGAATCGGGGGGGCTGGTGATGAGCAGTTCTTC. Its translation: CASSRRIGGAGDEQFF.

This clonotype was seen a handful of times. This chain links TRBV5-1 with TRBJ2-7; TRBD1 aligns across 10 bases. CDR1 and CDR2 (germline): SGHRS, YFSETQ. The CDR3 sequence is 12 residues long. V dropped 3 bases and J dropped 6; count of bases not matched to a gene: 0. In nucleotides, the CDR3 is TGCGCCAGCAGCTGGGACAGGGGCGAGCAGTACTTC. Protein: CASSWDRGEQYF.

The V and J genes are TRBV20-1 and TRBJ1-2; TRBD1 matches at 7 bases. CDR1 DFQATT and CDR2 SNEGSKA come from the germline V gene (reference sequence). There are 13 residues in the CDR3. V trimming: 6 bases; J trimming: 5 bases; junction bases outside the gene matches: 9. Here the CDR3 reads CSAQTGISYGYTF. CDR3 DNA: TGCAGTGCGCAGACAGGGATATCTTATGGCTACACCTTC.